This T cell receptor (beta chain) was observed in a study of cytomegalovirus exposure and HLA in healthy donors (dated by TCRdb to about 2017). Turning to the overall study: According to a later analysis, the approximately 120 validation repertoires were produced on the same platform as the 700 or so repertoires of the first cohort. The aim of the study was to test whether cataloging public T cell receptors could identify signatures of past pathogen exposure. A separate validation cohort of about 110 different subjects was used in addition to the roughly 700-subject first cohort. To predict cytomegalovirus infection status, the study combined high-throughput TCR immunosequencing, statistical association of individual TCRs with disease status, and machine learning. On the study overall, not on this receptor specifically: It was suggested by the authors that the approach could potentially be generalized to other disease states and immunological phenotypes. The study listed 150 to 200 TCR beta chains as associated with cytomegalovirus. Three of the identified cytomegalovirus-associated TCR beta chains were confirmed in vitro to be specific for cytomegalovirus antigens. The validation cohort had no HLA typing available for a later analysis, so co-occurrence within that cohort was assessed over all 130 or so repertoires. In both the original and validation cohorts, the classifier was reported to diagnose cytomegalovirus status with high specificity and sensitivity. A later analysis found that TCRs clustered in the first cohort also tended to co-occur in the 110 or so validation repertoires, with just under 95% of cluster scores above 0. Across donors, most TCR sequences were observed very rarely, whereas some public TCRs were present in many individuals.

Receptor amplification or capture employed the immunoSEQ multiplex PCR assay. The study's processing was this. To diagnose cytomegalovirus status from the catalog of TCR beta chain sequences, a statistical classification framework was built. TCRdb retrieved this table from immuneACCESS and kept in-frame rearrangements only. Not all clones are present; in checked studies, unresolved V genes account for under half, and no reason is known for the remainder. V and J calls and clone size come straight from that table; D and trimming were deduced from the DNA. The sample profile shows 70,000 to 80,000 clones; roughly 94% of them were found once. The leading ten clones occupy 2.5% to 3.5% of the sample. Donors formed part of the validation cohort, which comprised about 130 subjects and was distinct from the first cohort of 550 to 850 subjects. A word on this clone: Its antigen has not been determined. No much larger clonotype is one base removed from it; base qualities were not supplied.

According to the germline V gene, CDR1 reads LGHNA and CDR2 reads YNFKEQ. The CDR3 has 16 amino acids, counting the end cysteine and phenylalanine. Only the CDR3 DNA stays, 48 bases, in frame from base 1. Trimming removed 3 bases from V and 7 bases from J; the gene matches leave 12 bases unexplained. Sequencing was done on a sample of PBMCs. Recombination joined TRBV4-2 with TRBJ1-2; 9 central bases correspond to TRBD1. The sequence came from a woman aged 18-29 years in good health and CMV-seropositive. The nucleotides read TGTGCCAGCAGCCACATTCCGGGACAGGGTCCGTTTGGCTACACCTTC. The encoded protein is CASSHIPGQGPFGYTF.